The 7 T cell receptor beta chains below were found in one sample sequenced in a study of T cells after yellow fever vaccination. TCRdb reprocessed the 5' RACE reads via MiXCR and lists one record per CDR3 protein. Among around 30,000 distinct CDR3 sequences listed, less than 6.5% were seen once. This sample comprised CD8+ T cells sorted from PBMCs, obtained 10 days after the yellow fever booster vaccination. The origin of the receptors is a man under 40 who received the YFV17D yellow fever vaccine.

This clonotype has a count of ten or more. The chain is built from TRBV19 and TRBJ2-1, with a possible D match to TRBD2 (5 bases). Trimming stripped 3 bases from V and 0 bases from J, with 15 bases between. The CDR3 is made up of 17 amino acids. Germline V gene lookup returns CDR1 LNHDA and CDR2 SQIVND (reference sequence). CDR3 in amino acids: CASSIGKVGSSYNEQFF. The CDR3 bases are TGTGCCAGTAGTATCGGGAAAGTAGGGAGCTCCTACAATGAGCAGTTCTTC.

This clonotype appeared many times. The chain combines TRBV7-9 with TRBJ2-1; no firm D call. Germline V lookup: CDR1 SEHNR, CDR2 FQNEAQ (reference sequence). The CDR3 extends over 12 amino acids. V was cut by 6 bases and J by 5 bases, with 8 bases left in between. The CDR3 here is CASRGTNNEQFF. CDR3 DNA: TGTGCCAGCAGGGGCACCAACAATGAGCAGTTCTTC.

This clonotype was observed many times. The CDR3 spells CASSPLVGLAGGETQYF. The CDR3 DNA reads as TGTGCCAGCAGCCCCCTGGTTGGGCTAGCGGGAGGAGAGACCCAGTACTTC. The chain recombines TRBV27 with TRBJ2-5; TRBD2 matches at 11 bases. CDR3 length: 17 residues. Germline loops: CDR1 MNHEY, CDR2 SMNVEV (reference sequence). The J segment lost 4 bases and the V segment lost 6 bases, leaving 13 bases of the junction unmatched.

The table lists this clonotype with many counts. This rearrangement joins TRBV20-1 to TRBJ2-7, with unresolved D. Germline CDR1 DFQATT, CDR2 SNEGSKA (reference sequence). The CDR3 has 13 residues. V lost 0 bases to trimming and J lost 3 bases, with 9 bases between them. The CDR3 DNA reads TGCAGTGCTAGAGATGGCACAGACTACGAGCAGTACTTC. Its translation is CSARDGTDYEQYF.

This clonotype appeared many times. The J gene is TRBJ2-7, the V gene TRBV5-6; the D is unclear. Per the germline V gene, CDR1 is SGHDT and CDR2 is YYEEEE. This CDR3 has 17 residues. The ends were cut back, 0 bases at V and 0 bases at J, with 16 bases in the middle. CDR3 DNA: TGTGCCAGCAGCTTGGAACTTCAGGACCGAATCTCCTACGAGCAGTACTTC. Protein sequence: CASSLELQDRISYEQYF.

This clonotype was detected many times. The V call is TRBV11-2, the J call TRBJ2-1, with D perhaps TRBD2 (5 bases). V lost 4 bases and J lost 5, with 12 bases in between. This CDR3 region has 14 residues. Germline-derived CDR1 and CDR2 are SGHAT and FQNNGV. CDR3 in DNA: TGTGCCAGCAGCTCACCGGGATCCCACAATGAGCAGTTCTTC. This gives the protein CASSSPGSHNEQFF.

J is TRBJ2-3 and V is TRBV9; D is unresolved. Germline lookup yields CDR1 SGDLS and CDR2 YYNGEE. The CDR3 is 12 residues long. Trimming cost V 7 bases and J 2 bases, with 8 bases left between them. The CDR3 DNA sequence: TGTGCCAGCGGCGGTGACACAGATACGCAGTATTTT. Translation: CASGGDTDTQYF.